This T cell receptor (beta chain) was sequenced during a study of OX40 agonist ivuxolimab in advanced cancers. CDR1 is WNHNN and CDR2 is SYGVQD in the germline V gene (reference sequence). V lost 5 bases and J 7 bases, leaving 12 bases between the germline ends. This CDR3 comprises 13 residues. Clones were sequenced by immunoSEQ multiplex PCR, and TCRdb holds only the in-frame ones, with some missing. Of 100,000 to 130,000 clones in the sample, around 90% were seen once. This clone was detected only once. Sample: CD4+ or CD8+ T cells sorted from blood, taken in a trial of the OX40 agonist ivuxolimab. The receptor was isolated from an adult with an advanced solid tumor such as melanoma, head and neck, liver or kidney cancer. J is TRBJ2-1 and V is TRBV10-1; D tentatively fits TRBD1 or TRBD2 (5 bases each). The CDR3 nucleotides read TGCGCCAGCAGTCCCGACAGACTAAATGAGCAGTTCTTC. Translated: CASSPDRLNEQFF.